A single T cell receptor beta chain is shown here with its context. In the original workflow: Amplified reference gene primers provided the basis for estimating nucleated cell counts. Sequencing was performed with immunoSEQ multiplex PCR; in TCRdb, only in-frame clones are kept and a portion is missing. D and trimming come from the DNA, and the V and J calls and clone size come from that table. The table records under 250,000 clones, under 90% of them present only once. The CDR3 has 14 residues. V shed 2 bases and J shed 7 bases, with 15 bases lying between them. The germline gives CDR1 GTSNPN, CDR2 SVGIG (reference sequence). These data are taken from a study of blood T cell repertoires in COVID-19. Study context: Acute and convalescent COVID-19 samples came from the United States, Italy and Spain.

The receptor was derived from a woman aged 60-75 years who had recovered from COVID-19. Source material: peripheral blood. This chain links TRBV30 with TRBJ1-5, with D tentatively TRBD1 (5 bases). The CDR3 nucleotides read TGTGCCTGGAGTTTCGGGACTCGTGGACAGCCCCAGCATTTT. It codes for CAWSFGTRGQPQHF.